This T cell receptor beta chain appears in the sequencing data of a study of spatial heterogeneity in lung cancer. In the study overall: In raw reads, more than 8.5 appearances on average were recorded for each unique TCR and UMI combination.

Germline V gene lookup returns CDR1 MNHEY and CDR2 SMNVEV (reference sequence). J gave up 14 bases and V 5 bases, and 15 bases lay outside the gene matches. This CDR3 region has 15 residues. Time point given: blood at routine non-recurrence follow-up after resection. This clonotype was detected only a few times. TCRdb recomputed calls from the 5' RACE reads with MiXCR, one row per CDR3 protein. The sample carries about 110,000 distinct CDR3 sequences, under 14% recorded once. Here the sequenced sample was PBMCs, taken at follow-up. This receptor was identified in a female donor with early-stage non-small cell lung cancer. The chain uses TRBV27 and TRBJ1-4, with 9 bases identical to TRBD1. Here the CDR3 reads CASSPDRGLMKRLFF. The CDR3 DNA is TGTGCCAGCAGTCCGGACAGGGGATTAATGAAAAGGCTGTTTTTT.